The present T cell receptor beta chain was sequenced within a study of memory CD4+ T cells and cytomegalovirus serostatus. Regarding the study as a whole: CD4+ memory repertoires contained about 40% of the roughly 150 reported CMV TCRbeta sequences.

Single viable CD3+CD4+CD8-CD45RO+ cells were sorted as the memory CD4+ T cells. Serum IgG to CMV pp150, pp28, p38 and p52 defined serostatus. Germline-derived CDR1 and CDR2 are SEHNR and FQNEAQ (reference sequence). V was pared by 5 bases and J by 2 bases, with 9 bases between. CDR3 length equals 13 residues. Notes on this clone: Its target is unknown.

Assay used: immunoSEQ multiplex PCR; TCRdb lists only in-frame clones, some missing. Of 50,000 or so clones in the sample, around four fifths are singletons; the top ten hold about 1.4%. The V call is TRBV7-9, the J call TRBJ1-1; a weak D match, TRBD1 (6 bases). The source is an adult in good health and CMV-seropositive. The specimen was memory CD4+ T cells from blood. This chain's CDR3 is CASSRQANTEAFF. DNA of the CDR3: TGTGCCAGCAGCAGACAGGCTAACACTGAAGCTTTCTTT.